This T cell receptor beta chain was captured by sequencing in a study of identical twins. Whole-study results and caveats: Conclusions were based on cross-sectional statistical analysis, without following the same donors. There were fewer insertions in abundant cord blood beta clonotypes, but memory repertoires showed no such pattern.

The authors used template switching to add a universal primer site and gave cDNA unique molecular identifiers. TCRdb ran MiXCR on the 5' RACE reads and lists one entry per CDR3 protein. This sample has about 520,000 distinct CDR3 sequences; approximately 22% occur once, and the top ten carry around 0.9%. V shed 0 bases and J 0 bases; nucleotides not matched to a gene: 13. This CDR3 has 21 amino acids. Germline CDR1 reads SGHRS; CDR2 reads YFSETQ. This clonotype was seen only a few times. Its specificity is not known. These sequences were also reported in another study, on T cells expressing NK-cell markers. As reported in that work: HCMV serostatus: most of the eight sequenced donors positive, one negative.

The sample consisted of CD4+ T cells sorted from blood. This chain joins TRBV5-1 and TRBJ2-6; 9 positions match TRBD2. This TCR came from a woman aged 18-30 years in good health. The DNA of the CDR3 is TGCGCCAGCAGCTTGGCCCCCGACGGGACTAGCTTTATCTCTGGGGCCAACGTCCTGACTTTC. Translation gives CASSLAPDGTSFISGANVLTF. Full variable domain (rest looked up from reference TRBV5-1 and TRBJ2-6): KAGVTQTPRYLIKTRGQQVTLSCSPISGHRSVSWYQQTPGQGLQFLFEYFSETQRNKGNFPGRFSGRQFSNSRSEMNVSTLELGDSALYLCASSLAPDGTSFISGANVLTFGAGSRLTVL.